This TCR beta chain emerged from a study of Ad26.COV2.S vaccination and SARS-CoV-2 variants. Study observations and caveats: Following vaccination, spike-specific CD8+ and CD4+ T cell responses reportedly exhibited substantial breadth.

Treatment of the sample: over 15 received Ad26.COV2.S at low or high dose, single or two shots; about 5 received placebo; per-sample allocation not given. Specimens were obtained on day 63 following the first vaccine or placebo injection. An 18-55-year-old adult in Boston served as donor. Wuhan-strain spike was delivered by a replication-incompetent Ad26 vector. Only in-frame clones appear in the TCRdb table, and some are missing; sequencing was by immunoSEQ multiplex PCR. There are about 680,000 clones in the sample; more than 70% occur only once, and about 1.5% lies in the top ten. About this clone itself: Its antigen is unidentified.

This sequence originates from a person aged 18-65 years who received the Ad26.COV2.S COVID-19 vaccine or a placebo. This material consisted of peripheral blood, taken in a trial of Ad26.COV2.S vaccine versus placebo.

CDR3 sequence reads: CASSNRDRGLLYYGYTF. CDR3 sequence (DNA): TGTGCCAGCAGCAATCGAGACAGGGGGCTCCTTTACTATGGCTACACCTTC. The chain uses TRBV7-2 and TRBJ1-2; 10 positions agree with TRBD1. This CDR3 is 17 amino acids long. Losses at the gene ends were 5 bases for V and 3 bases for J; bases not matched to a gene: 12. Germline V gene lookup returns CDR1 SGHTA and CDR2 FQGNSA.